This passage covers 21 T cell receptor beta chains from one sample sequenced in a study of blood T cell repertoires in COVID-19. Libraries were prepared by immunoSEQ multiplex PCR; TCRdb keeps only in-frame clonotypes and omits some of them. The data hold approximately 250,000 clones, with around 88% observed a single time. The specimen was peripheral blood. The receptors here all came from a man younger than 45 with active or convalescent COVID-19.

The V gene is TRBV11-2, the J gene TRBJ2-5; TRBD2 is a possible D gene (6 bases). V was pared by 3 bases and J by 2 bases, with 10 bases between. Germline values: CDR1 SGHAT, CDR2 FQNNGV. The CDR3 totals 14 residues. The CDR3 here is CASSFWRGQETQYF. The CDR3 nucleotides read TGTGCCAGCAGCTTCTGGCGGGGACAAGAGACCCAGTACTTC.

This clone showed up just a few times. The gene calls are TRBV12-3 or TRBV12-4 and TRBJ1-1, with D possibly matching TRBD1 (6 bases). V lost 5 bases and J lost 6, with 13 bases in between. This CDR3 contains 13 residues. The CDR3 reads CASSPTGWPEAFF. The CDR3 DNA reads TGTGCCAGCAGTCCTACAGGGTGGCCTGAAGCTTTCTTT.

This chain connects TRBV19 to TRBJ1-4, with D possibly TRBD1 on 6 matching bases. CDR1 and CDR2 from the germline V gene are LNHDA and SQIVND (reference sequence). This CDR3 comprises 15 residues. The V end lost 9 bases, the J end lost 2 bases, and 16 bases lay between the germline ends. The CDR3 is CASRGLSSTNEKLFF. CDR3 in DNA: TGTGCCAGCAGGGGCCTTTCGTCCACTAATGAAAAACTGTTTTTT.

The chain is built from TRBV2 and TRBJ2-1; 8 bases agree with TRBD1. The ends lost 5 bases at V and 7 bases at J; junction bases unmatched: 16. The CDR3 contains 17 residues. Germline CDR1 and CDR2: SNHLY and FYNNEI. CDR3 DNA sequence: TGTGCCAGCAGTTACCTCGATGGGACAGGACGTCGAAATGAGCAGTTCTTC. Translating it yields CASSYLDGTGRRNEQFF.

This clone was counted once. The V call is TRBV30, the J call TRBJ1-3; D not certain. Trimming stripped 0 bases from V and 1 base from J, with 16 bases between. Germline CDR1 is GTSNPN and CDR2 is SVGIG (reference sequence). CDR3 length: 17 amino acids. The CDR3 sequence: CAWSVHGGKFSGNTIYF. The CDR3 DNA sequence: TGTGCCTGGAGTGTACATGGAGGGAAGTTTTCTGGAAACACCATATATTTT.

This chain uses TRBV30 with TRBJ2-5, with TRBD2 matching over 7 bases. The J segment lost 5 bases and the V segment lost 4 bases, leaving 10 bases of the junction unmatched. Per germline, CDR1 GTSNPN and CDR2 SVGIG (reference sequence). The CDR3 extends over 14 amino acids. The CDR3 is CAWTLWGGGETQYF. The CDR3 region has the DNA TGTGCCTGGACCCTCTGGGGGGGAGGCGAGACCCAGTACTTC.

V and J are TRBV12-3 or TRBV12-4 and TRBJ2-7, with 8 bases aligning to TRBD1. CDR3 length: 12 residues. Losses at the gene ends were 5 bases for V and 11 bases for J; bases not matched to a gene: 8. CDR3 sequence: CASSDGTGIEYF. Written as DNA, the CDR3 is TGTGCCAGCAGTGACGGGACAGGCATTGAGTACTTC.

The genes are TRBV6-5 and TRBJ1-2, with D perhaps TRBD1 (6 bases). The CDR3 is made up of 14 amino acids. Germline V CDR1 and CDR2: MNHEY, SVGAGI. The germline V and J ends were trimmed by 6 bases and 1 base, with 12 bases remaining between them. CDR3 sequence: CASRVTQGNYGYTF. CDR3 nucleotide sequence: TGTGCCAGCAGGGTAACACAGGGTAACTATGGCTACACCTTC.

The genes are TRBV19 and TRBJ2-2; 7 bases are shared with TRBD1. The CDR3 runs to 17 residues. Per germline, CDR1 LNHDA and CDR2 SQIVND (reference sequence). V was clipped by 5 bases and J by 1 base; unmatched bases: 10. CDR3 nucleotides: TGTGCCAGTAGTCCTCGACCGGGACAGATGAACACCGGGGAGCTGTTTTTT. This codes for CASSPRPGQMNTGELFF. Variable domain in full (rest from reference TRBV19 and TRBJ2-2): DGGITQSPKYLFRKEGQNVTLSCEQNLNHDAMYWYRQDPGQGLRLIYYSQIVNDFQKGDIAEGYSVSREKKESFPLTVTSAQKNPTAFYLCASSPRPGQMNTGELFFGEGSRLTVL.

This clone was seen a few times. The CDR3 protein is CASSGLAGGASTDTQYF. For the CDR3, the DNA is TGTGCCAGCAGCGGACTAGCGGGGGGTGCTAGCACAGATACGCAGTATTTT. This chain joins TRBV3-1 (or the pseudogene TRBV3-2) and TRBJ2-3, with 14 positions matching TRBD2. This CDR3 contains 17 residues. Germline CDR1 and CDR2: LGHDT and YNNKEL (reference sequence). Trimming at V came to 5 bases and at J to 0 bases, leaving 4 bases not matched to a gene.

This clone is a singleton in its sample. The J gene is TRBJ1-4, the V gene TRBV3-1 (or the pseudogene TRBV3-2); tentative D call: TRBD1 (6 bases). Germline-derived CDR1 and CDR2 are LGHDT and YNNKEL (reference sequence). CDR3 length: 14 residues. V lost 7 bases and J lost 2, with 11 bases in between. The CDR3 protein is CASKEQGTNEKLFF. The CDR3 coding sequence is TGTGCCAGCAAGGAACAGGGCACTAATGAAAAACTGTTTTTT.

This clone is a singleton in its sample. The rearrangement joins TRBV7-8 to TRBJ2-1; D might be TRBD1 (5 bases). With 3 bases removed from V and 9 bases from J, the gap between germline ends came to 9 bases. Per germline, CDR1 SGHVS and CDR2 FQNEAQ. The CDR3 covers 12 residues. The CDR3 coding sequence is TGTGCCAGCAGCTTCCGTGGGGCTGAGCAGTTCTTC. Translating gives CASSFRGAEQFF.

This clone has just a few counts. This chain uses TRBV3-1 (or the pseudogene TRBV3-2) with TRBJ2-7; 7 bases match TRBD1. Trimming removed 0 bases from V and 4 bases from J; junction bases left unmatched: 9. The germline V gene has CDR1 LGHDT and CDR2 YNNKEL (reference sequence). This CDR3 has 16 residues. CDR3 sequence reads: CASSQDVHRGRYEQYF. The DNA of the CDR3 is TGTGCCAGCAGCCAAGATGTCCACAGGGGCCGTTACGAGCAGTACTTC.

The chain is built from TRBV11-2 and TRBJ2-1; D may be TRBD2 (6 bases). The CDR3 runs to 15 residues. Looked up from germline, CDR1 is SGHAT and CDR2 is FQNNGV. Trimming took 3 bases from V and 4 from J, leaving 13 bases between them. The CDR3: CASSFLGLTYNEQFF. CDR3 bases: TGTGCCAGCAGCTTTTTGGGACTTACTTACAATGAGCAGTTCTTC. Combining the CDR3 with reference TRBV11-2 and TRBJ2-1 gives the whole variable domain EAGVAQSPRYKIIEKRQSVAFWCNPISGHATLYWYQQILGQGPKLLIQFQNNGVVDDSQLPKDRFSAERLKGVDSTLKIQPAKLEDSAVYLCASSFLGLTYNEQFFGPGTRLTVL.

The chain carries TRBV7-6 and TRBJ1-2; a weak D match, TRBD1 (6 bases). Germline CDR1 SGHVS, CDR2 FNYEAQ. The CDR3 length is 14 residues. Trimming shortened V by 4 bases and J by 4 bases, and 13 bases separated the two germline ends. The CDR3 coding sequence is TGTGCCAGCAGCTACAACAGGGATTCCTATGGCTACACCTTC. It codes for CASSYNRDSYGYTF.

The chain uses TRBV6-5 and TRBJ1-2; 10 bases are a match to TRBD1. After removal of 6 bases from V and 3 bases from J, the junction contained 4 bases not matched to a gene. Germline CDR1 reads MNHEY; CDR2 reads SVGAGI. The CDR3 has 14 amino acids. CDR3 nucleotide sequence: TGTGCCAGCAGAGACAGGGGGCTCGACTATGGCTACACCTTC. Encoded protein: CASRDRGLDYGYTF.

V and J are TRBV6-5 and TRBJ1-1; D gene uncertain. There are 12 residues in the CDR3. CDR1 is MNHEY and CDR2 is SVGAGI in the germline V gene. V was pared by 5 bases and J by 3 bases, with 7 bases between. The CDR3 sequence: CASSRGDTEAFF. Written as DNA, the CDR3 is TGTGCCAGCAGTCGGGGTGACACTGAAGCTTTCTTT.

The rearrangement links TRBV19 to TRBJ1-4, with unresolved D. V lost 7 bases and J 5 bases, leaving 14 bases between the germline ends. The CDR3 covers 14 residues. Germline V gene sequence: CDR1 LNHDA, CDR2 SQIVND (reference sequence). CDR3 DNA sequence: TGTGCCAGTACCGCATCGGGTGCGAATGAAAAACTGTTTTTT. Translation: CASTASGANEKLFF.

The chain uses TRBV14 and TRBJ2-7; 10 bases map to TRBD1. The CDR3 has 15 amino acids. With V trimmed by 2 bases and J by 6 bases, 7 bases remained unmatched. Germline CDR1 is SGHDN and CDR2 is FVKESK. For the CDR3, the DNA is TGTGCCAGCAGCCAACCGGGACAGGGGTCTAGCGAGCAGTACTTC. Protein product: CASSQPGQGSSEQYF.

This clone appeared once. The rearrangement links TRBV7-8 to TRBJ2-7; unclear D gene. Trimming shortened V by 5 bases and J by 7 bases, and 12 bases separated the two germline ends. There are 12 residues in the CDR3. Per germline, CDR1 SGHVS and CDR2 FQNEAQ. CDR3 bases: TGTGCCAGCAGCCCCAGAGGATGGGAGCAGTACTTC. Amino acids: CASSPRGWEQYF.

The CDR3 bases are TGTGCCAGTAGCCAGACGGCCGACAGGTTTAGCACAGATACGCAGTATTTT. This translates into CASSQTADRFSTDTQYF. The genes are TRBV19 and TRBJ2-3, with D tentatively TRBD1 (6 bases). V lost 6 bases to trimming and J lost 0 bases, with 19 bases between them. Germline assignment: CDR1 LNHDA and CDR2 SQIVND (reference sequence). The CDR3 covers 17 residues. Full variable domain (missing parts from reference TRBV19 and TRBJ2-3): DGGITQSPKYLFRKEGQNVTLSCEQNLNHDAMYWYRQDPGQGLRLIYYSQIVNDFQKGDIAEGYSVSREKKESFPLTVTSAQKNPTAFYLCASSQTADRFSTDTQYFGPGTRLTVL.